The 13 T cell receptor beta chains in this list originate from one sample, sequenced in a study of beta chain features in type 1 diabetes (dated by TCRdb to the late 2010s). The library was prepared using the immunoSEQ multiplex PCR assay. The entire isolated RNA was reverse transcribed using the High Capacity cDNA Reverse Transcription Kit, and thus expressed TCRB transcripts were sequenced. In TCRdb, the immuneACCESS table is reduced to in-frame sequences with V and J assigned. These tables do not hold every clone; where another copy was compared, an unresolved V gene accounts for under half, and the others remain unexplained. Recorded for this sample are fewer than 650,000 clones; around 15% of them occurred a single time. The top ten hold 0.09% to 0.095% of the sample. The source material was naive CD4+ T cells from blood. Read against the paper, the sample's cell subset or site label means: true naive CD4+ T cells. These receptors all stem from a man between 18 and 29 years old in good health.

The chain is built from TRBV12-5 and TRBJ2-3; no firm D call. Trimming left V 7 bases short and J 6 bases short, with 8 bases between. The CDR3 has 11 residues. Germline lookup yields CDR1 LGHNT and CDR2 FRNRAP. The CDR3 DNA is TGTGCTAGTGCCTCAATTGATACGCAGTATTTT. Translating gives CASASIDTQYF.

This clone is a singleton in its sample. V is TRBV5-1 and J is TRBJ2-7, with TRBD2 matching over 11 bases. CDR1 is SGHRS and CDR2 is YFSETQ in the germline V gene. The CDR3 spans 17 residues. V shed 0 bases and J 0 bases; nucleotides not matched to a gene: 5. The CDR3 DNA reads TGCGCCAGCAGCTTGGGACTAGCGGGGCCCAGCTCCTACGAGCAGTACTTC. Its protein is CASSLGLAGPSSYEQYF.

The gene calls are TRBV5-1 and TRBJ1-2; D remains ambiguous. This CDR3 has 13 amino acids. Germline V CDR1 and CDR2: SGHRS, YFSETQ. Trimming took off 4 bases at V and 3 bases at J, with 10 bases between the two ends. The CDR3 is CASSRRTDYGYTF. DNA for the CDR3: TGCGCCAGCAGCCGTCGGACGGACTATGGCTACACCTTC.

This clone occurred a few times. CDR3: CASIESGGYTF. DNA of the CDR3: TGTGCCAGCATCGAGTCTGGAGGCTACACCTTC. This chain connects TRBV6-1 to TRBJ1-2; D gene uncertain. CDR1 MNHNS and CDR2 SASEGT come from the germline V gene. V was shortened by 7 bases and J by 8 bases, with 11 bases between the two germline ends. This CDR3 region has 11 residues.

V gene TRBV9 combines with J gene TRBJ2-5, with D perhaps matching TRBD1 or TRBD2 (5 bases each). Trimming removed 0 bases at V and 1 base at J, with 10 bases between. The CDR3 runs to 15 residues. The germline gives CDR1 SGDLS, CDR2 YYNGEE. CDR3 in amino acids: CASSVEGRPQETQYF. CDR3 nucleotide sequence: TGTGCCAGCAGCGTAGAGGGGAGACCCCAAGAGACCCAGTACTTC.

The V gene is TRBV7-2, the J gene TRBJ2-1; 10 bases match TRBD2. CDR1 SGHTA and CDR2 FQGNSA come from the germline V gene. After removal of 1 base from V and 7 bases from J, the junction contained 4 bases not matched to a gene. The CDR3 sequence is 15 residues long. The CDR3 nucleotides are TGTGCCAGCAGCTTAGTAGCGGGAGGCGGTAATGAGCAGTTCTTC. It is translated as CASSLVAGGGNEQFF.

This chain joins TRBV18 and TRBJ1-4; D remains unclear. V was clipped by 6 bases and J by 7 bases, with 18 bases between them. The CDR3 consists of 15 residues. The germline V gene has CDR1 KGHSH and CDR2 LQKENI. As DNA, the CDR3 is TGTGCCAGCTCCCCGAGCGGAAATATGCGTGAAAAACTGTTTTTT. It translates to CASSPSGNMREKLFF. Variable domain in full (rest from reference TRBV18 and TRBJ1-4): NAGVMQNPRHLVRRRGQEARLRCSPMKGHSHVYWYRQLPEEGLKFMVYLQKENIIDESGMPKERFSAEFPKEGPSILRIQQVVRGDSAAYFCASSPSGNMREKLFFGSGTQLSVL.

This clone came up a few times. The V call is TRBV9, the J call TRBJ2-3; 7 nucleotides match TRBD2. The V and J ends lost 2 bases and 4 bases, in that order; junction bases with no gene match: 4. This CDR3 is built from 14 residues. Germline CDR1 reads SGDLS; CDR2 reads YYNGEE. The CDR3 loop reads CASSVGLAADTQYF. The CDR3 DNA sequence: TGTGCCAGCAGCGTCGGGCTAGCGGCAGATACGCAGTATTTT.

This clone was counted only a few times. This chain links TRBV18 with TRBJ2-1; 9 nucleotides align to TRBD1. Looked up from germline, CDR1 is KGHSH and CDR2 is LQKENI. With 0 bases clipped from V and 12 bases from J, the junction kept 9 bases outside the gene matches. The CDR3 is 15 amino acids. In DNA form, the CDR3 reads TGTGCCAGCTCACCACCTGGGACAGGGACCACCCGGCAGTTCTTC. Encoded protein: CASSPPGTGTTRQFF.

This clone was observed a few times. The V and J genes are TRBV7-2 and TRBJ2-1, with unresolved D. Germline CDR1 SGHTA, CDR2 FQGNSA. V lost 7 bases and J 7 bases, leaving 17 bases between the germline ends. There are 14 residues in the CDR3. Written as DNA, the CDR3 is TGTGCCAGCACCTCACTTGGCCTTCCGAATGAGCAGTTCTTC. As protein: CASTSLGLPNEQFF.

The chain is built from TRBV30 and TRBJ2-1; unclear D gene. The CDR3 has 17 residues. CDR1 is GTSNPN, CDR2 SVGIG, per germline (reference sequence). Trimming took off 3 bases at V and 0 bases at J, with 18 bases between the two ends. The DNA for the CDR3 is TGTGCCTGGAGCCCAAGGTCTGGGTGGCCCTCCTACAATGAGCAGTTCTTC. Its translation is CAWSPRSGWPSYNEQFF.

This clone has only a few counts. This chain uses TRBV7-2 with TRBJ2-3; either TRBD1 or TRBD2 may supply D (5 bases each). CDR3 length: 13 residues. The V gene lost 8 bases and the J gene lost 2 bases, with 11 bases spanning the gap. Germline V gives CDR1 SGHTA, CDR2 FQGNSA. The CDR3 DNA sequence: TGTGCCAGCCGATCGGGGCCCACAGATACGCAGTATTTT. It is translated as CASRSGPTDTQYF.

The V and J genes are TRBV29-1 and TRBJ1-3; no firm D call. The CDR3 totals 11 residues. V dropped 7 bases and J dropped 8 bases, with 12 bases sitting between them. CDR1 is SQVTM and CDR2 is ANQGSEA in the germline V gene. The CDR3 protein is CSGVVSDTIYF. The DNA for the CDR3 is TGCAGCGGTGTAGTATCCGACACCATATATTTT.